This TCR beta chain was captured by sequencing in a study of cytomegalovirus exposure and HLA in healthy donors (dated 2017 in TCRdb). Concerning the study at large: The 650 to 800 repertoires of the first cohort and the 120 validation repertoires were produced on the same platform, according to a later analysis. The aim of the study was to test whether cataloging public T cell receptors could identify signatures of past pathogen exposure. Along with the roughly 700-subject first cohort, a separate validation cohort of 120 different subjects was used. The study combined high-throughput TCR immunosequencing, statistical association of individual TCRs with disease status, and machine learning to predict cytomegalovirus infection status.

Here is what the overall study found, with its caveats: A few of the identified cytomegalovirus-associated TCR beta chains were confirmed in vitro to be specific for cytomegalovirus antigens. The validation cohort had no HLA typing available for a later analysis, so co-occurrence within that cohort was assessed over all 130 or so repertoires. Most TCR sequences were observed very rarely across donors, whereas some public TCRs were present in many individuals. In the study, about 150 TCR beta chains were listed as associated with cytomegalovirus. It was suggested by the authors that the approach could potentially be generalized to other disease states and immunological phenotypes. Cytomegalovirus status was reported to be diagnosed by the classifier with high specificity and sensitivity in both the original and validation cohorts. Subsequent analysis determined that TCRs grouped into clusters in the first cohort also showed a tendency toward co-occurrence across the approximately 120 validation repertoires, and approximately 93% of cluster scores exceeded 0.

The library was built by means of the immunoSEQ multiplex PCR assay. The original pipeline was this. A statistical classification framework was built to diagnose cytomegalovirus status from the catalog of TCR beta chain sequences. TCRdb re-hosts the immuneACCESS table, in-frame sequences only. Its copies lack some clones; in the studies checked, an unresolved V gene accounts for under half of them, and the cause for the rest is not known. V and J calls and clone size follow that table, whereas D and trimming were derived from the DNA. The sample table lists approximately 270,000 clones, 65% to 90% of them with a count of one. The ten largest clones take up around 1% of the sample. This clone appeared a single time. The clone's antigen remains unknown. Base quality data are lacking; no much larger clone is found one base away. There are 15 amino acids in the CDR3, from cysteine to phenylalanine inclusive. Just CDR3 DNA is preserved here, 45 bases in frame from base 1. CDR1 and CDR2 are read off the germline V gene (reference sequence) as SEHNR and FQNEAQ. The V end gives up 4 bases and the J end 2 bases, leaving 5 bases in the junction not matched to a gene.

The donors belonged to the validation cohort of about 110 subjects, which was separate from the approximately 660-subject first cohort. The chain links TRBV7-9 with TRBJ2-7, and 10 bases in between align with TRBD2. The sample consisted of PBMCs. The source of this sequence is a woman aged 18 to 35 in good health and CMV-seronegative. The CDR3 region reads CASSWTSGATYEQYF. The bases read TGTGCCAGCAGCTGGACTAGCGGTGCGACCTACGAGCAGTACTTC.